The T cell receptor (beta chain) described here comes from a study of neurological immune-mediated disorders. Study-level results: The greatest TCR clonal expansion appeared in HTLV-1-associated myelopathy and the smallest, falling below healthy controls, in multiple sclerosis. The absence of any CDR3 amino acid sequence shared by expanded clones across subjects suggests that repertoires were private in all groups.

5'RACE generated cDNA with 10-nucleotide random UMIs. In TCRdb, the 5' RACE reads were re-called with MiXCR into one record per CDR3 protein. Altogether about 95,000 distinct CDR3 sequences are present, 3% to 4% being singletons, with the ten largest covering 6%. Notes on this clonotype: Antigen: not known.

Unsorted libraries came from 2 million PBMCs stored at -80 °C. The length of the CDR3 is 15 residues. Trimming shortened V by 5 bases and J by 4 bases, and 14 bases separated the two germline ends. The germline gives CDR1 SGHVS, CDR2 FNYEAQ. The V and J genes are TRBV7-6 and TRBJ2-2, with unresolved D. This sequence was found in a woman aged 18-35 years with multiple sclerosis. Sequencing was done on a sample of PBMCs. This CDR3 reads CASSLSGRATGELFF. The CDR3 nucleotides read TGTGCCAGCAGCCTCTCGGGTCGGGCCACCGGGGAGCTGTTTTTT.